This TCR beta chain was retrieved from a study of blood T cell repertoires in COVID-19 (dated by TCRdb to between 2020 and 2021). Regarding the study in general: Collaborator samples came from the United States, Italy and Spain and covered acute and convalescent phases of COVID-19. The material from the prospective study consisted of cDNA or gDNA derived from T cells, B-cell-depleted T cells, or PBMCs. The dataset comprised deeply sampled blood TCRbeta repertoires from subjects exposed to, actively infected with, or recovered from COVID-19. The repertoires were released in a freely available public database meant as a resource for research on the immune response to SARS-CoV-2. Samples came from the ongoing ImmuneRACE study (first 160 participants) plus 1,254 subjects from 6 global collaborators. The sample metadata nearly always contained a de-identified subject ID, COVID-19 status, age in years and sex. Where HLA class I and class II types were available, the types were taken from metadata supplied by the sample provider, not from assay-based typing.

Its CDR3 holds 15 amino acids, cysteine through phenylalanine. The read is trimmed to its CDR3 DNA, 45 bases read in frame from base 1. TCRbeta CDR3 regions were amplified from genomic DNA using the immunoSEQ Assay, a bias-controlled multiplex PCR. Concerning the study's data processing: Within the assay, amplification of reference gene primers was used to estimate how many nucleated cells each sample contained. To quantify the absolute abundance of each unique TCRbeta CDR3 rearrangement, sequence reads were collapsed and filtered. For each sample, productive Simpson clonality was calculated by taking the square root of Simpson's diversity index across productive rearrangements. The immuneACCESS repertoire file appears here via TCRdb, limited to in-frame rearrangements. These files lack a portion of the clones; in checked studies, under half of the deficit traces to unresolved V genes, and the cause of the others is not known. D and trimming were read from the DNA, whereas the V and J calls and clone size are those reported in that table. The sample table shows around 100,000 clones, and approximately 80% are seen once. The top ten hold 0.83% of the sample.

Findings and caveats that apply to the study as a whole: How much clinical and demographic metadata was included differed by source and by participant, and the metadata was provided uncurated.

Whole blood was collected in K2EDTA tubes by collaborating institutions according to the institutions' own protocols. For TCRbeta analysis, collaborators shipped samples in one of three forms: frozen whole blood, isolated PBMCs, or DNA extracted from either of those sample types. With respect to this clone: This receptor's antigen is unknown. Base-call qualities are not available, and no considerably larger clone is one nucleotide away.

The sequenced material came from peripheral blood. The chain is assembled from TRBV21-1 and TRBJ2-1; the table names TRBD1, a call not compared with the DNA. TRBV21-1 is classified as a pseudogene. The source is a woman between 65 and 79 years old with acute or convalescent COVID-19. The CDR3 protein is CASLQGQGGYNEQFF. Here is the DNA: TGTGCCAGCCTCCAGGGACAGGGGGGTTACAATGAGCAGTTCTTC.